The clone carrying this T cell receptor (beta chain) has just a few counts. Its antigen is as yet unknown. Every donor provided around 9.5 milliliters of peripheral blood. No fewer than 6 micrograms of total RNA were isolated from every sample. The CDR3 consists of 15 residues. J gave up 9 bases and V 7 bases, and 13 bases lay outside the gene matches. These data are taken from a study of blood T cells in healthy people across ages. Study-level results: No conclusive comparison of naive versus antigen-experienced cells was possible with unsorted PBMCs.

Next came a second PCR, run for 7 to 11 cycles, which used a sample-barcoded 5' primer along with a J-beta primer mix. The authors tagged each cDNA molecule using a template-switch adaptor with 12 random nucleotides. TCRdb re-called the 5' RACE reads with MiXCR, one entry per CDR3 protein. Of about a million distinct CDR3 sequences listed, 45% to 60% are singletons. The receptor comes from a woman in her sixties in good health. This chain connects TRBV12-3 or TRBV12-4 to TRBJ2-1; 9 bases align to TRBD1. The sample consisted of blood. The CDR3 loop is CASTWGDRGSVEQFF. The CDR3 DNA sequence: TGTGCCAGCACCTGGGGAGACAGGGGGTCAGTTGAGCAGTTCTTC.